The source of this T cell receptor beta chain is a study of control samples from healthy donors and cancer patients. Per germline, CDR1 SGHNT and CDR2 YYREEE (reference sequence). The CDR3 contains 14 residues. V gave up 4 bases and J gave up 3 bases; unmatched junction bases: 1. Generated by immunoSEQ multiplex PCR, the TCRdb table keeps only in-frame clones and is missing some. Of under 200,000 clones listed, 91% are singletons. The chain uses TRBV5-4 and TRBJ1-6; TRBD1 matches at 7 bases. Sequencing input: blood. This TCR came from a woman aged 25 to 45 in good health. The CDR3 sequence is CASSTGDYNSPLHF. CDR3 bases: TGTGCCAGCAGCACAGGGGACTATAATTCACCCCTCCACTTT.